Sequencing of this T cell receptor (beta chain) was carried out in a study of technical replicates of blood from a handful of donors. There are 13 residues in the CDR3. The germline V gene has CDR1 SGHNT and CDR2 YENEEA. The V segment lost 5 bases and the J segment 7 bases; nucleotides outside the gene matches: 4. Clones were sequenced by immunoSEQ multiplex PCR, and TCRdb holds only the in-frame ones, with some missing. The sample contains roughly 79,000 clones, approximately 93% of which appear only once. Input material: T cells isolated from PBMCs. The TCR originated in a human donor in good health. This chain joins TRBV11-3 and TRBJ2-1; 8 nucleotides line up with TRBD2. CDR3 loop: CASSTSGWNEQFF. The DNA for the CDR3 is TGTGCCAGCAGCACTAGCGGTTGGAATGAGCAGTTCTTC.